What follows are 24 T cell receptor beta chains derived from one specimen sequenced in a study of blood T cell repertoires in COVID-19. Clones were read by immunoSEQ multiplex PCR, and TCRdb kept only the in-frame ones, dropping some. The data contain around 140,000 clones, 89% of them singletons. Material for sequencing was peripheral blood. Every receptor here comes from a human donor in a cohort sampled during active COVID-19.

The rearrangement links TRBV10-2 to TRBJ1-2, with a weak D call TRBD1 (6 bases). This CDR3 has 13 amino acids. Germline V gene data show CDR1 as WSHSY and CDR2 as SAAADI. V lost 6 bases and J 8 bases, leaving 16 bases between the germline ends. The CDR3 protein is CASSSGQRRGYTF. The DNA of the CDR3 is TGCGCCAGCAGCTCCGGACAGAGAAGGGGCTACACCTTC.

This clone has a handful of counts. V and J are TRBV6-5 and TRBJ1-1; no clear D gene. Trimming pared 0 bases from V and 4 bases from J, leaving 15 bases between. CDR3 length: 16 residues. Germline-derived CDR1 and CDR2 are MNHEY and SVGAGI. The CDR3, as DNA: TGTGCCAGCAGTTACTCCATCGTGCGGGGTCGCACTGAAGCTTTCTTT. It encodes CASSYSIVRGRTEAFF.

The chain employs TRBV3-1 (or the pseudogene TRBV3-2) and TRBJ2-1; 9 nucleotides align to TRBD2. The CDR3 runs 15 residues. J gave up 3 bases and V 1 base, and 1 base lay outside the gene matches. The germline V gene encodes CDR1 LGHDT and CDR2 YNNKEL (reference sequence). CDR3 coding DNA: TGTGCCAGCAGCCAAGCACTAGCGGGCTACAATGAGCAGTTCTTC. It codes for CASSQALAGYNEQFF.

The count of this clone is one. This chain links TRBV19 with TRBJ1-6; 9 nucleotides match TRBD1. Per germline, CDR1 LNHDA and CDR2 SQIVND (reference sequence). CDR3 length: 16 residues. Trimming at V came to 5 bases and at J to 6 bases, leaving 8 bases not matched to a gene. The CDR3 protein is CASSLSQGQGNSPLHF. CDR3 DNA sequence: TGTGCCAGTAGTCTGTCCCAGGGACAGGGTAATTCACCCCTCCACTTT.

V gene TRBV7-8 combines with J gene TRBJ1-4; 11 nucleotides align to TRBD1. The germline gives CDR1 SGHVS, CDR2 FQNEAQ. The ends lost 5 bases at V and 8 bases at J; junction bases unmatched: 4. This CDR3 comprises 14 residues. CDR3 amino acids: CASSPRDRGEKLFF. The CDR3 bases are TGTGCCAGCAGCCCCCGGGACAGGGGGGAAAAACTGTTTTTT.

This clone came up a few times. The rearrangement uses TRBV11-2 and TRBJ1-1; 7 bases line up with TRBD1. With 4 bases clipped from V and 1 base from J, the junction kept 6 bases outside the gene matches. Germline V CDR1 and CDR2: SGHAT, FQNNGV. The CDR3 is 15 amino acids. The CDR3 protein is CASSSLTGSNTEAFF. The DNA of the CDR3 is TGTGCCAGCAGCTCGTTGACAGGGTCGAACACTGAAGCTTTCTTT.

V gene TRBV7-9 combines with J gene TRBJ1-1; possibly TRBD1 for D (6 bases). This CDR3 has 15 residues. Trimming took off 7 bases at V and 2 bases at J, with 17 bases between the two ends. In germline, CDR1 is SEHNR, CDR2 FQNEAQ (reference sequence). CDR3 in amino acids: CASIPPMTGNTEAFF. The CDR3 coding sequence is TGTGCCAGCATCCCCCCCATGACAGGTAACACTGAAGCTTTCTTT.

CDR3 sequence reads: CASSVAVHQPQHF. CDR3 DNA sequence: TGTGCCAGTAGCGTCGCGGTTCATCAGCCCCAGCATTTT. The chain employs TRBV19 and TRBJ1-5; D call uncertain. This CDR3 is built from 13 residues. The germline V and J ends were trimmed by 6 bases and 5 bases, with 11 bases remaining between them. The germline V gene has CDR1 LNHDA and CDR2 SQIVND (reference sequence). The variable domain in full, with the rest retrieved from reference TRBV19 and TRBJ1-5, is DGGITQSPKYLFRKEGQNVTLSCEQNLNHDAMYWYRQDPGQGLRLIYYSQIVNDFQKGDIAEGYSVSREKKESFPLTVTSAQKNPTAFYLCASSVAVHQPQHFGDGTRLSIL.

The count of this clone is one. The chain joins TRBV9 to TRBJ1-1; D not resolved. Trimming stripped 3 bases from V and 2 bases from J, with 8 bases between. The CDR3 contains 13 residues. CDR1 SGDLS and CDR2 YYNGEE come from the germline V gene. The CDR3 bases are TGTGCCAGCAGCGCTGGGCCCAACACTGAAGCTTTCTTT. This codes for CASSAGPNTEAFF. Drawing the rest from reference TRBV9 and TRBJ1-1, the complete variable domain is DSGVTQTPKHLITATGQRVTLRCSPRSGDLSVYWYQQSLDQGLQFLIQYYNGEERAKGNILERFSAQQFPDLHSELNLSSLELGDSALYFCASSAGPNTEAFFGQGTRLTVV.

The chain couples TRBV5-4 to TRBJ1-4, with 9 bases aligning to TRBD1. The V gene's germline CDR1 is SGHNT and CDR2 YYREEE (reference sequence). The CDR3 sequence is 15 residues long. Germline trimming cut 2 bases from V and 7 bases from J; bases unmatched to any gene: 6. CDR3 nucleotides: TGTGCCAGCAGCTTAGCGGGACAGGGAGGTGAAAAACTGTTTTTT. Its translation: CASSLAGQGGEKLFF.

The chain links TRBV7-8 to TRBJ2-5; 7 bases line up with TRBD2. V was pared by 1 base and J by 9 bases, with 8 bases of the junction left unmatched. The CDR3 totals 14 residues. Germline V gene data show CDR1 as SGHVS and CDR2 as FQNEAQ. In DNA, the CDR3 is TGTGCCAGCAGCTTAGTGGGGGGGTCCAGAGCCCAGTACTTC. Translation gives CASSLVGGSRAQYF.

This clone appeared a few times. The CDR3 sequence: CASSYYSSDRGMNTEAFF. The CDR3, as DNA: TGTGCCAGCAGCTACTATTCCTCCGACAGGGGGATGAACACTGAAGCTTTCTTT. The V gene is TRBV7-3, the J gene TRBJ1-1, with TRBD1 matching 9 bases. V lost 4 bases and J lost 0; bases outside the gene matches: 12. The CDR3 sequence is 18 residues long. The germline V gene has CDR1 SGHTA and CDR2 FQGTGA.

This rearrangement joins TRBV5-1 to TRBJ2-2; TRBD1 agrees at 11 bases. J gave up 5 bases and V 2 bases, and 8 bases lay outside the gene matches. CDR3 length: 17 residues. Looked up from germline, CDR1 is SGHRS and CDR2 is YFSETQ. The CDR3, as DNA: TGCGCCAGCAGCTTTGGACAGGGGGCGGCCGTAACCGGGGAGCTGTTTTTT. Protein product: CASSFGQGAAVTGELFF. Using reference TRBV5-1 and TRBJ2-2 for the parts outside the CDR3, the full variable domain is KAGVTQTPRYLIKTRGQQVTLSCSPISGHRSVSWYQQTPGQGLQFLFEYFSETQRNKGNFPGRFSGRQFSNSRSEMNVSTLELGDSALYLCASSFGQGAAVTGELFFGEGSRLTVL.

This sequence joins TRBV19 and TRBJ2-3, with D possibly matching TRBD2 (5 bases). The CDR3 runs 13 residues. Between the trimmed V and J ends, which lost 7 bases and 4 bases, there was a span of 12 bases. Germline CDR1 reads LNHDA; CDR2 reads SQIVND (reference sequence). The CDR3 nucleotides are TGTGCCAGTATCCTGAGGGAGCCAGATACGCAGTATTTT. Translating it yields CASILREPDTQYF.

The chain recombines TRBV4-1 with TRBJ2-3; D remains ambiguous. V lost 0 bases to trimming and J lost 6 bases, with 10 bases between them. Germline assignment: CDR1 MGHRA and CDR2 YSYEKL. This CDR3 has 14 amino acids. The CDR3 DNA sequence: TGCGCCAGCAGCCAAGAAGGCGGCCCTGATACGCAGTATTTT. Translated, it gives CASSQEGGPDTQYF.

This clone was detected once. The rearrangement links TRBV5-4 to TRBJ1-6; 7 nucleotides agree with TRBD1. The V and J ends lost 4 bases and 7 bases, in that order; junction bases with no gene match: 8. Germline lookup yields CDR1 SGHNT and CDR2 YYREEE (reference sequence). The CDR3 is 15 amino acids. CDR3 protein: CASSQGQLSNSPLHF. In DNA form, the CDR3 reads TGTGCCAGCAGCCAGGGACAGCTATCCAATTCACCCCTCCACTTT.

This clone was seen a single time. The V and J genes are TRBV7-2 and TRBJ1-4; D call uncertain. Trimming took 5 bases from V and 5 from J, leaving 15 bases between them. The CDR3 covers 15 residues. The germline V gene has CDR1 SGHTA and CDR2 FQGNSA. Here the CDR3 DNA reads TGTGCCAGCAGCACCGCCGGGATTGCCAATGAAAAACTGTTTTTT. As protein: CASSTAGIANEKLFF.

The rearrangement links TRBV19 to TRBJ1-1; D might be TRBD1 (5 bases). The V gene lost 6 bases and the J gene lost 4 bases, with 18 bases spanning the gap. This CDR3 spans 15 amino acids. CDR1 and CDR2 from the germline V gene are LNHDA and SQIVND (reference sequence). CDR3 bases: TGTGCCAGTAGCCTCTACTGGGGGGGAGGCACTGAAGCTTTCTTT. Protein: CASSLYWGGGTEAFF.

DNA of the CDR3: TGTGCCAGCAACCCTTACAGCTATGGCTACACCTTC. Protein product: CASNPYSYGYTF. The chain has TRBV6-5 and TRBJ1-2, with D unresolved. V was shortened by 7 bases and J by 4 bases, with 10 bases between the two germline ends. CDR1 is MNHEY, CDR2 SVGAGI, per germline. CDR3 size: 12 residues.

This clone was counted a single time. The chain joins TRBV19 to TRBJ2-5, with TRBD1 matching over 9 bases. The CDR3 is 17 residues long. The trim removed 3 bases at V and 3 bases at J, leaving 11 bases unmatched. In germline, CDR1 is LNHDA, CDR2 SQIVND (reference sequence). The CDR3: CASSINFVGQGKETQYF. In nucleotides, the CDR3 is TGTGCCAGTAGTATCAATTTTGTCGGACAGGGGAAAGAGACCCAGTACTTC. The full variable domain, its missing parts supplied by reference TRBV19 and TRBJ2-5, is DGGITQSPKYLFRKEGQNVTLSCEQNLNHDAMYWYRQDPGQGLRLIYYSQIVNDFQKGDIAEGYSVSREKKESFPLTVTSAQKNPTAFYLCASSINFVGQGKETQYFGPGTRLLVL.

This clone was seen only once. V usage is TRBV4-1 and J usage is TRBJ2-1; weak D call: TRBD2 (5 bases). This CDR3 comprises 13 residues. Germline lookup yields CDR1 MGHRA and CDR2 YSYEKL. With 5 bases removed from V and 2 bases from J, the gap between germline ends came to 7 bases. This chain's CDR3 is CASSSRAYNEQFF. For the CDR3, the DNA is TGCGCCAGCAGCTCGCGGGCCTACAATGAGCAGTTCTTC.

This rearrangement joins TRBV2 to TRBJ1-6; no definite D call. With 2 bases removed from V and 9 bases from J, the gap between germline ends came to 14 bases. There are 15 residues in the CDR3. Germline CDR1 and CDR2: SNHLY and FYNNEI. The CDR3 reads CASSEPPSGSSPLHF. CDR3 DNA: TGTGCCAGCAGTGAACCCCCCTCCGGTAGTTCACCCCTCCACTTT.

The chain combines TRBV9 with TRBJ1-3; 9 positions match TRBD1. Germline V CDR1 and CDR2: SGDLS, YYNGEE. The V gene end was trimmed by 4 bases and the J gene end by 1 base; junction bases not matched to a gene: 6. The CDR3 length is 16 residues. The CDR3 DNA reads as TGTGCCAGCAGCACCGGACAGGGGCGATCTGGAAACACCATATATTTT. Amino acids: CASSTGQGRSGNTIYF.

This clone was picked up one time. CDR3 in DNA: TGTGCCAGCAGCGTAGTGGGGGGGACGGCTGAAAAACTGTTTTTT. It is translated as CASSVVGGTAEKLFF. This chain links TRBV9 with TRBJ1-4; tentatively, D is TRBD1 (5 bases). The CDR3 loop spans 15 amino acids. V lost 0 bases and J 7 bases, leaving 13 bases between the germline ends. Germline V gene lookup returns CDR1 SGDLS and CDR2 YYNGEE.